These T cell receptor beta chains were read from a single sample in a study of Tregs in tolerant kidney transplant recipients. Assay: immunoSEQ multiplex PCR; the TCRdb copy retains only in-frame clones and omits some. Counted here are about 52,000 clones, roughly nine tenths occurring once; the ten biggest clones make up about 16%. The sample consisted of CD8+ T cells from blood (PBMCs), taken 24 months after the transplant. The source of these receptors is a human patient who received a combined kidney and bone marrow transplant. Part of the T cells may come from the graft donor. Both conserved end residues are part of each CDR3. A D gene is named only where the DNA matches it firmly. Clone size, where shown, is once, few, many, or a class for clones that have expanded.

clone_size: -; v_call: TRBV19; d_call: TRBD1; j_call: TRBJ1-5; cdr3_nt: TGTGCCAGTAGTATAGGTCCGGGGACAGGGTTTGGCCAGCCCCAGCATTTT; cdr3_aa: CASSIGPGTGFGQPQHF
clone_size: -; v_call: TRBV7-9; d_call: -; j_call: TRBJ2-6; cdr3_nt: TGTGCCACGAGGATTATGGGGGGCTCTGGGGCCAACGTCCTGACTTTC; cdr3_aa: CATRIMGGSGANVLTF
clone_size: -; v_call: TRBV19; d_call: TRBD2; j_call: TRBJ2-2; cdr3_nt: TGTGCCAGTAGTGGGGGGGTAAAGCCGAACACCGGGGAGCTGTTTTTT; cdr3_aa: CASSGGVKPNTGELFF
clone_size: -; v_call: TRBV7-9; d_call: TRBD1; j_call: TRBJ1-5; cdr3_nt: TGTGCCAGCAGCTTAGAGGACAGGCCGAATCAGCCCCAGCATTTT; cdr3_aa: CASSLEDRPNQPQHF
clone_size: -; v_call: TRBV28; d_call: TRBD1; j_call: TRBJ2-7; cdr3_nt: TGTGCCAGCAGTTTGGGGGGACAGGGTCTCTACGAGCAGTACTTC; cdr3_aa: CASSLGGQGLYEQYF
clone_size: few; v_call: TRBV7-8; d_call: TRBD2; j_call: TRBJ2-1; cdr3_nt: TGTGCCAGCAGCTTAGAACTAGCGTACAATGAGCAGTTCTTC; cdr3_aa: CASSLELAYNEQFF
clone_size: -; v_call: TRBV6-1; d_call: TRBD1; j_call: TRBJ1-2; cdr3_nt: TGTGCCAGCAGTGAATTCCCTTATCAGGGGGCCCTCTATGGCTACACCTTC; cdr3_aa: CASSEFPYQGALYGYTF
clone_size: once; v_call: TRBV27; d_call: TRBD1; j_call: TRBJ1-2; cdr3_nt: TGTGCCAGCAGTTCCCCCGGACAGGAGGAGGGCTACACCTTC; cdr3_aa: CASSSPGQEEGYTF
clone_size: -; v_call: TRBV7-2; d_call: -; j_call: TRBJ2-3; cdr3_nt: TGTGCCAGCAGCTTATATAGCAGGGATTTCACAGATACGCAGTATTTT; cdr3_aa: CASSLYSRDFTDTQYF
clone_size: -; v_call: TRBV4-2; d_call: -; j_call: TRBJ2-5; cdr3_nt: TGTGCCAGCAGCCGGACTGGACAAGAGACCCAGTACTTC; cdr3_aa: CASSRTGQETQYF
clone_size: -; v_call: TRBV30; d_call: TRBD1; j_call: TRBJ2-3; cdr3_nt: TGTGCCTGGGGGACAGGGATCGCAGATACGCAGTATTTT; cdr3_aa: CAWGTGIADTQYF
clone_size: -; v_call: TRBV4-3; d_call: -; j_call: TRBJ1-5; cdr3_nt: TGCGCCAGCAGCCAAGATAGTTCTCGCAATCAGCCCCAGCATTTT; cdr3_aa: CASSQDSSRNQPQHF
clone_size: few; v_call: TRBV27; d_call: TRBD1; j_call: TRBJ2-7; cdr3_nt: TGTGCCAGCAGGCCCTTGGACAGGGACCCCTACGAGCAGTACTTC; cdr3_aa: CASRPLDRDPYEQYF
clone_size: -; v_call: TRBV13; d_call: TRBD1; j_call: TRBJ1-6; cdr3_nt: TGTGCCAGCAGCTGGGGGGACAGGGATAATTCACCCCTCCACTTT; cdr3_aa: CASSWGDRDNSPLHF
clone_size: -; v_call: TRBV18; d_call: TRBD1; j_call: TRBJ1-2; cdr3_nt: TGTGCCAGCTCACCTGTGGGGCAGGGGGCGACTAACTATGGCTACACCTTC; cdr3_aa: CASSPVGQGATNYGYTF
clone_size: -; v_call: TRBV11-2; d_call: TRBD2; j_call: TRBJ2-2; cdr3_nt: TGTGCCAGCAGCCCGCCCGGGGGGGCCCCCACCGGGGAGCTGTTTTTT; cdr3_aa: CASSPPGGAPTGELFF
clone_size: few; v_call: TRBV19; d_call: TRBD1; j_call: TRBJ1-5; cdr3_nt: TGTGCCAGTATTCCCTCAGGGGGGTCTCATCAGCCCCAGCATTTT; cdr3_aa: CASIPSGGSHQPQHF
clone_size: -; v_call: TRBV9; d_call: TRBD2; j_call: TRBJ2-1; cdr3_nt: TGTGCCAGCAGCGTAGCTCCGGGACTAGCGGGAAATGAGCAGTTCTTC; cdr3_aa: CASSVAPGLAGNEQFF
clone_size: -; v_call: TRBV18; d_call: -; j_call: TRBJ1-1; cdr3_nt: TGTGCCAGCTCACCACCGGCAGGGATGACGGACACTGAAGCTTTCTTT; cdr3_aa: CASSPPAGMTDTEAFF
clone_size: -; v_call: TRBV19; d_call: -; j_call: TRBJ2-7; cdr3_nt: TGTGCCAGTAAACAGAATCCCTCTTTAACCTACGAGCAGTACTTC; cdr3_aa: CASKQNPSLTYEQYF
clone_size: -; v_call: TRBV29-1; d_call: TRBD1; j_call: TRBJ2-3; cdr3_nt: TGCAGCTCGTCGACAGGGGACGGCACAGATACGCAGTATTTT; cdr3_aa: CSSSTGDGTDTQYF
clone_size: -; v_call: TRBV4-3; d_call: TRBD2; j_call: TRBJ2-3; cdr3_nt: TGCGCCAGCAGCCATACCGGGACTAGCGGAACAGATACGCAGTATTTT; cdr3_aa: CASSHTGTSGTDTQYF
clone_size: -; v_call: TRBV10-3; d_call: TRBD1; j_call: TRBJ1-1; cdr3_nt: TGTGCCACCTACCACCTGGCAGGGGGCCGTAACACTGAAGCTTTCTTT; cdr3_aa: CATYHLAGGRNTEAFF
clone_size: -; v_call: TRBV9; d_call: -; j_call: TRBJ1-3; cdr3_nt: TGTGCCAGCAGCGTAGAAGGGGTCTCTGGAAACACCATATATTTT; cdr3_aa: CASSVEGVSGNTIYF
clone_size: few; v_call: TRBV27; d_call: TRBD1; j_call: TRBJ1-1; cdr3_nt: TGTGCCGCGGGGACAGGGAAGACTGAAGCTTTCTTT; cdr3_aa: CAAGTGKTEAFF
clone_size: -; v_call: TRBV12-5; d_call: TRBD2; j_call: TRBJ2-3; cdr3_nt: TGTGCTAGTGGCTCCTCGGGAGGCCCAGATACGCAGTATTTT; cdr3_aa: CASGSSGGPDTQYF
clone_size: -; v_call: TRBV5-8; d_call: -; j_call: TRBJ2-1; cdr3_nt: TGTGCCAGCAGACTCTACATCAGGGGGCGCGAGGGGGGGTACAATGAGCAGTTCTTC; cdr3_aa: CASRLYIRGREGGYNEQFF
clone_size: once; v_call: TRBV4-2; d_call: TRBD2; j_call: TRBJ2-2; cdr3_nt: TGTGCCAGCAGCCAAGCGACTAGCGGCACCGGGGAGCTGTTTTTT; cdr3_aa: CASSQATSGTGELFF
clone_size: -; v_call: TRBV11-2; d_call: -; j_call: TRBJ2-7; cdr3_nt: TGTGCCAGCAGCCACGGGAGCGTGGATTCCTACGAGCAGTACTTC; cdr3_aa: CASSHGSVDSYEQYF
clone_size: once; v_call: TRBV5-5; d_call: -; j_call: TRBJ2-4; cdr3_nt: TGTGCCAGCAGCCCCGCGGACATTCAGTACTTC; cdr3_aa: CASSPADIQYF
clone_size: -; v_call: TRBV5-4; d_call: -; j_call: TRBJ2-7; cdr3_nt: TGTGCCAGCAGCTTGGGTGGCGGGATTGGAGAGCAGTACTTC; cdr3_aa: CASSLGGGIGEQYF
clone_size: -; v_call: TRBV4-3; d_call: -; j_call: TRBJ1-2; cdr3_nt: TGCGCCAGCAGCCAAGCGGCAGGCGATGGCTACACCTTC; cdr3_aa: CASSQAAGDGYTF
clone_size: -; v_call: TRBV19; d_call: TRBD1; j_call: TRBJ2-7; cdr3_nt: TGTGCCAGTAGTTCCGGACAGGACTACGAGCAGTACTTC; cdr3_aa: CASSSGQDYEQYF
clone_size: -; v_call: TRBV27; d_call: TRBD1; j_call: TRBJ2-4; cdr3_nt: TGTGCCAGTCAGGACAGGGATGACTTC; cdr3_aa: CASQDRDDF
clone_size: -; v_call: TRBV4-3; d_call: TRBD1; j_call: TRBJ2-2; cdr3_nt: TGCGCCAGCAGCCAACCCTACCCGGGACAGGGTTCGGTAACGACCGGGGAGCTGTTTTTT; cdr3_aa: CASSQPYPGQGSVTTGELFF
clone_size: -; v_call: TRBV19; d_call: TRBD1; j_call: TRBJ1-2; cdr3_nt: TGTGCCAGTAGTATTTGGCAGGGGGCTAAGGTCGGCTACACCTTC; cdr3_aa: CASSIWQGAKVGYTF
clone_size: -; v_call: TRBV30; d_call: -; j_call: TRBJ2-1; cdr3_nt: TGTGCCTGGAGTCTAACGACAGGATCCTACAATGAGCAGTTCTTC; cdr3_aa: CAWSLTTGSYNEQFF